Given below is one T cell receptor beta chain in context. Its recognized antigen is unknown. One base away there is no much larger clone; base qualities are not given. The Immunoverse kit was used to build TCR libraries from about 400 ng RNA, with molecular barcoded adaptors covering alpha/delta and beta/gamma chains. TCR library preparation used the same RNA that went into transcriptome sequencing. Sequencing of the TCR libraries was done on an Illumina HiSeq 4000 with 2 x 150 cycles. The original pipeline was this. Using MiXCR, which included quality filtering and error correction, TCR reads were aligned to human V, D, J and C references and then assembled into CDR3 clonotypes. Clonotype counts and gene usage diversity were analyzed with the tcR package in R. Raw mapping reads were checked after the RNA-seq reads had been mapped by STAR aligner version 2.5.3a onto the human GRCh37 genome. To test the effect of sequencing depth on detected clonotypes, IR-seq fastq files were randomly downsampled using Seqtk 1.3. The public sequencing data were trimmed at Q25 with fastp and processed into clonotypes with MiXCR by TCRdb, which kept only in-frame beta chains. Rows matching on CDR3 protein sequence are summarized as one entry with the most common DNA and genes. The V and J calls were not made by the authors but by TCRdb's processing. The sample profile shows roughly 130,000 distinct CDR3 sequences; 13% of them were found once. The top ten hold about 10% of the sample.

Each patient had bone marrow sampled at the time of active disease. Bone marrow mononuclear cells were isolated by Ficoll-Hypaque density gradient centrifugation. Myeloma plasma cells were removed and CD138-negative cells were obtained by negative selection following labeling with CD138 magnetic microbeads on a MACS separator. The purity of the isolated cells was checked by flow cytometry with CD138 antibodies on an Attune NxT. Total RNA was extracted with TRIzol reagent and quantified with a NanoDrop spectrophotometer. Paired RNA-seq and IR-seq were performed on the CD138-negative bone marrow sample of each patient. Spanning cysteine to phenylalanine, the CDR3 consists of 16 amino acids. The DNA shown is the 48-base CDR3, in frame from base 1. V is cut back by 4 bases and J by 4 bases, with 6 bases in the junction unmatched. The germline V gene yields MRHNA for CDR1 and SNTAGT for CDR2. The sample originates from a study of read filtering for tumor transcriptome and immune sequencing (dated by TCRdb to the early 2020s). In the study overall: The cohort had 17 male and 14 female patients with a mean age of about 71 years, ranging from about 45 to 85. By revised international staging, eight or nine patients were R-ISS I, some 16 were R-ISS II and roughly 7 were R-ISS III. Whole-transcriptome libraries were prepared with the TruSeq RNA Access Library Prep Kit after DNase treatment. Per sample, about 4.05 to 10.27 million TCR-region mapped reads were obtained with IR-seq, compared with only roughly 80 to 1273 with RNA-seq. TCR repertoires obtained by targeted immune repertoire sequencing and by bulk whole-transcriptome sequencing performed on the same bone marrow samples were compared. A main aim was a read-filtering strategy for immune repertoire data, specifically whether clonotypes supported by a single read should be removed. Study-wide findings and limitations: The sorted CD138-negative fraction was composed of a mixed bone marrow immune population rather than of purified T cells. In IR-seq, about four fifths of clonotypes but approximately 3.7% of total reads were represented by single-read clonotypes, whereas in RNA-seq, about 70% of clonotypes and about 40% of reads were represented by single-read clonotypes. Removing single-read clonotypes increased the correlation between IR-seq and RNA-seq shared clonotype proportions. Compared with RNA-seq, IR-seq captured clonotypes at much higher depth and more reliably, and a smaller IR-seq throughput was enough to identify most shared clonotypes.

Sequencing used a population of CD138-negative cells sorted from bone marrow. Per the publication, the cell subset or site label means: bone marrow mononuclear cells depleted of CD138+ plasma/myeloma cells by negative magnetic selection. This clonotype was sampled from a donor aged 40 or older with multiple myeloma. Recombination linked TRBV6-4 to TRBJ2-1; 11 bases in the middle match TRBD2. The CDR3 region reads CASSGIGTSGYNEQFF. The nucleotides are TGTGCCAGCAGTGGAATCGGGACTAGCGGTTACAATGAGCAGTTCTTC.